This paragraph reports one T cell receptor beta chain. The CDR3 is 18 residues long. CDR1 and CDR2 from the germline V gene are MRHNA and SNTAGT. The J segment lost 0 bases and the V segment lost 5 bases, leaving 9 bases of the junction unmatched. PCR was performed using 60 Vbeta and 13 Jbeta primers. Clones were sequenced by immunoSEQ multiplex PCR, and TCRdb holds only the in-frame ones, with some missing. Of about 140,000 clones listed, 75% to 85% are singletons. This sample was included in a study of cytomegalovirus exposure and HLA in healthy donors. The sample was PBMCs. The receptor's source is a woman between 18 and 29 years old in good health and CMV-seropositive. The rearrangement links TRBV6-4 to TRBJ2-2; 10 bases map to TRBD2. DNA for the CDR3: TGTGCCAGCAGTCCGTTCGTAGCGGGGGGCGCGAACACCGGGGAGCTGTTTTTT. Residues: CASSPFVAGGANTGELFF.